The 11 T cell receptor beta chains in this list originate from one sample, sequenced in a study of blood T cell repertoires in COVID-19. The repertoire was sequenced with immunoSEQ multiplex PCR; TCRdb's copy has only in-frame clones and lacks some. The data hold a few hundred thousand clones, with around 90% observed a single time. Material: PBMCs or T cells enriched from blood (not recorded which). The source of these receptors is a woman aged 35 to 49 who had been exposed to COVID-19.

The V call is TRBV11-3, the J call TRBJ2-5; D is possibly TRBD1 (5 bases). This CDR3 is built from 14 residues. Germline values: CDR1 SGHNT, CDR2 YENEEA. V gave up 6 bases and J gave up 5 bases, with 16 bases separating them. Here the CDR3 DNA reads TGTGCCAGCAGTCCACCGACAGATTCGGAGACCCAGTACTTC. It translates to CASSPPTDSETQYF.

This chain joins TRBV24-1 and TRBJ2-5, with 10 positions matching TRBD1. The length of the CDR3 is 15 residues. The V gene's germline CDR1 is KGHDR and CDR2 SFDVKD. V shed 4 bases, J shed 5 bases, and the junction held 6 bases outside the gene matches. The CDR3 region has the DNA TGTGCCACCAGTGACCAGACAGGGGGCTGGGAGACCCAGTACTTC. It yields the protein CATSDQTGGWETQYF.

The V and J genes are TRBV19 and TRBJ1-4, with 9 bases that match TRBD1. Trimming removed 2 bases from V and 8 bases from J; junction bases left unmatched: 6. CDR1 and CDR2 (germline): LNHDA, SQIVND (reference sequence). The CDR3 length is 15 residues. DNA of the CDR3: TGTGCCAGTAGTATAAAGCCGGGACAGGGAGAAAAACTGTTTTTT. Translating it yields CASSIKPGQGEKLFF.

The chain employs TRBV27 and TRBJ2-2; 7 nucleotides line up with TRBD2. Germline CDR1 is MNHEY and CDR2 is SMNVEV (reference sequence). CDR3 length equals 15 residues. The trim removed 6 bases at V and 0 bases at J, leaving 4 bases unmatched. The CDR3 here is CASRRDYSNTGELFF. The CDR3 DNA reads TGTGCCAGCAGGAGGGACTATTCGAACACCGGGGAGCTGTTTTTT.

V usage is TRBV6-5 and J usage is TRBJ2-1; D perhaps matches TRBD2 (6 bases). The CDR3 length is 15 residues. The ends were cut back, 10 bases at V and 2 bases at J, with 18 bases in the middle. Per the germline V gene, CDR1 is MNHEY and CDR2 is SVGAGI. The CDR3 reads CATRELAGTYNEQFF. The CDR3 nucleotides read TGTGCCACCCGAGAACTGGCGGGAACCTACAATGAGCAGTTCTTC.

This chain links TRBV2 with TRBJ2-7, with 7 bases lining up with TRBD1. Trimming took 6 bases from V and 3 from J; bases not matched to a gene: 2. The CDR3 runs to 12 residues. The germline V gene encodes CDR1 SNHLY and CDR2 FYNNEI. CDR3 loop: CASSGDSYEQYF. The CDR3 nucleotides read TGTGCCAGCAGCGGGGACAGCTACGAGCAGTACTTC.

The V call is TRBV7-3, the J call TRBJ1-2; 9 bases align to TRBD1. Germline values: CDR1 SGHTA, CDR2 FQGTGA. Trimming took 1 base from V and 8 from J; bases not matched to a gene: 8. The CDR3 covers 15 residues. For the CDR3, the DNA is TGTGCCAGCAGCTTAATACCGGGACAGGGTTCGGGCTACACCTTC. Residues: CASSLIPGQGSGYTF.

The chain combines TRBV28 with TRBJ2-7; TRBD1 is a possible D gene (6 bases). CDR1 is MDHEN and CDR2 is SYDVKM in the germline V gene. This CDR3 comprises 12 residues. Trimming took off 2 bases at V and 6 bases at J, with 8 bases between the two ends. This CDR3 reads CASSLPGVEQYV. The CDR3 DNA reads as TGTGCCAGCAGTTTACCAGGGGTCGAGCAGTACGTC.

The chain uses TRBV6-1 and TRBJ1-3; 8 bases are a match to TRBD1. V was pared by 1 base and J by 5 bases, with 13 bases of the junction left unmatched. CDR1 and CDR2 from the germline V gene are MNHNS and SASEGT. CDR3 length: 18 residues. The DNA for the CDR3 is TGTGCCAGCAGTGAAGGACTAACCAGGGGGCGGTTAAGAAACACCATATATTTT. Its translation is CASSEGLTRGRLRNTIYF.

This chain connects TRBV18 to TRBJ2-7, with a weak D call TRBD2 (5 bases). The CDR3 runs to 13 residues. With 1 base removed from V and 2 bases from J, the gap between germline ends came to 6 bases. Germline CDR1 is KGHSH and CDR2 is LQKENI. CDR3 sequence (DNA): TGTGCCAGCTCACCACGAGCGGCCTACGAGCAGTACGTC. Translation gives CASSPRAAYEQYV.

CDR3 region: CASSSGEGEGYGYTF. The DNA for the CDR3 is TGTGCCAGCAGCTCAGGAGAGGGAGAGGGATATGGCTACACCTTC. This rearrangement joins TRBV9 to TRBJ1-2; D remains ambiguous. V lost 4 bases and J lost 5, with 18 bases in between. CDR3 length equals 15 residues. Looked up from germline, CDR1 is SGDLS and CDR2 is YYNGEE.